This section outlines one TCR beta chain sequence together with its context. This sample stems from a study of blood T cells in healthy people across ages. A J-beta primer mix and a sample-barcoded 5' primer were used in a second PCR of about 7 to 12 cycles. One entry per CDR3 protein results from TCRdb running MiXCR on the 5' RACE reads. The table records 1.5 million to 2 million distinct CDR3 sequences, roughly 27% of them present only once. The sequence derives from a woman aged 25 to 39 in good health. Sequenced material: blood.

The CDR3 loop is CASSSGATGGRETQYF. The CDR3 DNA follows: TGTGCCAGCAGCTCCGGGGCGACAGGGGGCCGGGAGACCCAGTACTTC. The rearrangement joins TRBV5-6 to TRBJ2-5; 10 bases map to TRBD1. The junction had 10 bases not matched to a gene; V was cut back by 3 bases and J by 5 bases. The CDR3 has 16 residues. The V gene's germline CDR1 is SGHDT and CDR2 YYEEEE.